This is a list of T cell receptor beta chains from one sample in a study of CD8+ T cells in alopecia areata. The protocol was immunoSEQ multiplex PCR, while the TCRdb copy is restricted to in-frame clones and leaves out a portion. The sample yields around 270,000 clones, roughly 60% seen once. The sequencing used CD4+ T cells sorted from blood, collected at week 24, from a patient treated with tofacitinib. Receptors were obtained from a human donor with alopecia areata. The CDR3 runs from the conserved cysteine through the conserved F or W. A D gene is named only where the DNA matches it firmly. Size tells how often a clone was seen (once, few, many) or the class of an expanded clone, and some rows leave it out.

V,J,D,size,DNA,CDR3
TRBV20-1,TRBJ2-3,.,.,TGCAGTGCTAGGGGCACAGATACGCAGTATTTT,CSARGTDTQYF
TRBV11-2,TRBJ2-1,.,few,TGTGCCAGCAGCCCAGTGAGGAGGGGGAATGAGCAGTTCTTC,CASSPVRRGNEQFF
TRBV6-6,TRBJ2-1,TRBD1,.,TGTGCCAGCAGCGCTCCGGGACAGTTCTACAATGAGCAGTTCTTC,CASSAPGQFYNEQFF
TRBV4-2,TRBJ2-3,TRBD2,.,TGTGCCACTTCCCCTCGGGGGTTAGCGGGGGGAAGCACAGATACGCAGTATTTT,CATSPRGLAGGSTDTQYF
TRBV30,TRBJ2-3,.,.,TGTGCCTGGAGTGGCAGTAGCACAGATACGCAGTATTTT,CAWSGSSTDTQYF
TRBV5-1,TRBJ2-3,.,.,TGCGCCAGCAGGGTTGGCACAGATACGCAGTATTTT,CASRVGTDTQYF
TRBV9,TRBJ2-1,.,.,TGTGCCAGCAGCGTTGCCCCCATGCGGGACAGTGGGGACAATGAGCAGTTCTTC,CASSVAPMRDSGDNEQFF
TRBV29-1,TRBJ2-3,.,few,TGCAGCGTTGGGAGGGCGGGTATGACAGATACGCAGTATTTT,CSVGRAGMTDTQYF
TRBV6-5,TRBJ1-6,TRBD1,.,TGTGCCAGCAGCCAAGACAGGGGAAATAATTCACCCCTCCACTTT,CASSQDRGNNSPLHF
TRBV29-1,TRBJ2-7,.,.,TGCAGCGCCGGAGAAGGTGGCTCCTACGAGCAGTACTTC,CSAGEGGSYEQYF
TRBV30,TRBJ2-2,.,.,TGTGCCTGGAGTATCGGGCTCACCGGGGAGCTGTTTTTT,CAWSIGLTGELFF
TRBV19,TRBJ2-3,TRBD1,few,TGTGCCAGTACCCCGACGGGGGGACAGGGGAGTACGCAGTATTTT,CASTPTGGQGSTQYF
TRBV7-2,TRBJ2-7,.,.,TGTGCCAGCAGCTTAGATCCCTTCTACGAGCAGTACTTC,CASSLDPFYEQYF
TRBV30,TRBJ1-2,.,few,TGTGCCTGGAAACAGGAAGCCATTTATGGCTACACCTTC,CAWKQEAIYGYTF
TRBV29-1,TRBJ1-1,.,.,TGCAGCGTTGCAAGGTATCCGGACACTGAAGCTTTCTTT,CSVARYPDTEAFF
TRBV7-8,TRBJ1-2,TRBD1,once,TGTGCCAGCAGCTTCGACAGGGCTAACTATGGCTACACCTTC,CASSFDRANYGYTF
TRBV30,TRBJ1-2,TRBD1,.,TGCCTCACCGGGACAGAAAACTATGGCTACACCTTC,CLTGTENYGYTF
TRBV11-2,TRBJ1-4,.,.,TGTGCCAGCAGAAATTCCGGGACGGCGGAAAAACTGTTTTTT,CASRNSGTAEKLFF
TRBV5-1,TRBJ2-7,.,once,TGCGCCAGCAGCTTGTCGTCATCCTACGAGCAGTACTTC,CASSLSSSYEQYF
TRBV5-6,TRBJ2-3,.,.,TGTGCCAGCAGCGTAGCAGATACGCAGTATTTT,CASSVADTQYF
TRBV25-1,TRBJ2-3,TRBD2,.,TGTGCCAGCAGTGACCCCTATAGCGGGGGGGTAGATACGCAGTATTTT,CASSDPYSGGVDTQYF
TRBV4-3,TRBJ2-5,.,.,TGCGCCAGCAGCCAGGCAAGGATTGGAGGGGTGGGCCAAGAGACCCAGTACTTC,CASSQARIGGVGQETQYF
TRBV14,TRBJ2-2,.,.,TGTGCCAGCAGCCCTACCCGAGGAACCGGGGAGCTGTTTTTT,CASSPTRGTGELFF
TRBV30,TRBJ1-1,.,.,TGTGCCTGGGCACAGGGGAACACTGAAGCTTTCTTT,CAWAQGNTEAFF
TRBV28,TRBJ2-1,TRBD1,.,TGTGCCAGCAGCGGTGGGACAGGGGCCTACAATGAGCAGTTCTTC,CASSGGTGAYNEQFF
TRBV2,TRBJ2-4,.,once,TGTGCCAGCAGCTGGGGCACCGAAAACATTCAGTACTTC,CASSWGTENIQYF
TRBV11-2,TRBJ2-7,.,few,TGTGCCAGCAGCTCCCTCCGAGGAGGGCGTCTCAACGAGCAGTACTTC,CASSSLRGGRLNEQYF
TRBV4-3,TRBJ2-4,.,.,TGCGCCAGCAGCCAAGTAGACCGCGGGACCGGGGGACCACCTCAGTACTTC,CASSQVDRGTGGPPQYF
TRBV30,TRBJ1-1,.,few,TGTGCCTGGAGGCCTAGACCGGGCACTGAAGCTTTCTTT,CAWRPRPGTEAFF
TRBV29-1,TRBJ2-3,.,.,TGCAGCGTTGACCTTAGCACAGATACGCAGTATTTT,CSVDLSTDTQYF
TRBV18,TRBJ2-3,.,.,TGTGCCAGTCCCCCAGGCCGGCAGGGTGGAAGCACAGATACGCAGTATTTT,CASPPGRQGGSTDTQYF
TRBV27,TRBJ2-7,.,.,TGTGCCAGCAGTTACGCACCTTCCTACGAGCAGTACTTC,CASSYAPSYEQYF
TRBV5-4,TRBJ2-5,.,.,TGTGCCAGCAGCGGAGGACAGAGGCAAGAGACCCAGTACTTC,CASSGGQRQETQYF
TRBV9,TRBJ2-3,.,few,TGTGCCAGCAGCGGAACTAGCACAGATACGCAGTATTTT,CASSGTSTDTQYF
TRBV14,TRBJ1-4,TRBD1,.,TGTGCCAGCAGCCTCGCAGGGGGCGAAGAAAAACTGTTTTTT,CASSLAGGEEKLFF
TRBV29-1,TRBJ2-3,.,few,TGCAGCGTCCAAAGAGGGGGGGTTGGCACAGATACGCAGTATTTT,CSVQRGGVGTDTQYF